These 30 T cell receptor beta chains came from one sample sequenced in a study of human T cells and chemical hapten exposure. TCRdb fed the RACE reads into MiXCR, producing one record per CDR3 protein. The sample yields about 190,000 distinct CDR3 sequences, 24% seen once. Stated time point: patch test 3, about 24 weeks after DPC sensitization. The sample's treatment: therapeutic diphenylcyclopropenone sensitization with weekly scalp DPC. The source material was whole blood, sampled in connection with sensitization to the hapten diphenylcyclopropenone (DPC). These receptors were collected from a woman aged 40-49 years with alopecia areata. Some clones in this sample may be carry-over from other donors' samples.

The V call is TRBV24-1, the J call TRBJ2-1; 10 nucleotides match TRBD2. Germline CDR1 and CDR2: KGHDR and SFDVKD. V was clipped by 4 bases and J by 0 bases; unmatched bases: 2. The CDR3 runs 16 residues. DNA of the CDR3: TGTGCCACCAGTGACGCTAGCGGGAGCTCCTACAATGAGCAGTTCTTC. It specifies CATSDASGSSYNEQFF.

This chain connects TRBV11-2 to TRBJ2-3; D gene ambiguous. CDR1 is SGHAT, CDR2 FQNNGV, per germline. The CDR3 is 14 residues long. V lost 1 base, J lost 6 bases, and 11 bases lay in between. DNA for the CDR3: TGTGCCAGCAGCTTAGCCGCGACTTGGGATACGCAGTATTTT. Amino acid sequence: CASSLAATWDTQYF.

This clonotype was detected many times. The gene calls are TRBV6-5 and TRBJ1-1, with D possibly TRBD1 on 5 matching bases. V was pared by 0 bases and J by 11 bases, with 10 bases between. This CDR3 is built from 12 residues. Germline CDR1 reads MNHEY; CDR2 reads SVGAGI. CDR3 region: CASSYSAGVAFF. In nucleotides, the CDR3 is TGTGCCAGCAGTTACTCGGCGGGGGTGGCTTTCTTT.

This clonotype was observed a handful of times. The J gene is TRBJ1-3, the V gene TRBV7-6, with TRBD1 matching over 7 bases. This CDR3 is built from 15 residues. The J segment lost 3 bases and the V segment lost 6 bases, leaving 8 bases of the junction unmatched. The germline gives CDR1 SGHVS, CDR2 FNYEAQ. The DNA for the CDR3 is TGTGCCAGCAGTGCGATGACAGGGCATGGAAACACCATATATTTT. Encoded protein: CASSAMTGHGNTIYF. The full variable domain, rest sourced from reference TRBV7-6 and TRBJ1-3, is GAGVSQSPRYKVTKRGQDVALRCDPISGHVSLYWYRQALGQGPEFLTYFNYEAQQDKSGLPNDRFSAERPEGSISTLTIQRTEQRDSAMYRCASSAMTGHGNTIYFGEGSWLTVV.

This clonotype occurred a few times. The rearrangement links TRBV6-2 or TRBV6-3 to TRBJ2-1; D remains ambiguous. This CDR3 contains 15 residues. Looked up from germline, CDR1 is MNHEY and CDR2 is SVGEGT. Trimming cost V 5 bases and J 4 bases, with 15 bases left between them. The CDR3 loop is CASSRAGALYNEQFF. For the CDR3, the DNA is TGTGCCAGCAGTCGCGCCGGCGCACTATACAATGAGCAGTTCTTC.

This chain joins TRBV6-5 and TRBJ1-1; a weak D match, TRBD1 (6 bases). V was pared by 0 bases and J by 5 bases, with 13 bases between. This CDR3 comprises 15 residues. The germline gives CDR1 MNHEY, CDR2 SVGAGI. In DNA, the CDR3 is TGTGCCAGCAGTTACTCGGCCCAGGGGTTGACTGAAGCTTTCTTT. This translates into CASSYSAQGLTEAFF.

This clonotype showed up just once. The V and J genes are TRBV12-3 or TRBV12-4 and TRBJ1-5, with TRBD1 matching 7 bases. J was trimmed by 1 base and V by 5 bases; bases with no gene match: 8. The CDR3 spans 16 residues. The CDR3 DNA reads TGTGCCAGCAGTCCTCAGGGGGGGCTAAGCAATCAGCCCCAGCATTTT. This gives the protein CASSPQGGLSNQPQHF.

The chain couples TRBV29-1 to TRBJ2-3; D perhaps matches TRBD1 (6 bases). The CDR3 runs to 12 residues. Trimming removed 4 bases from V and 2 bases from J, with 7 bases in between. CDR1 is SQVTM and CDR2 is ANQGSEA in the germline V gene. The CDR3 loop reads CSVGDITDTQYF. CDR3 bases: TGCAGCGTTGGGGACATCACAGATACGCAGTATTTT.

A few counts support this clonotype. This chain connects TRBV5-1 to TRBJ2-3; TRBD1 aligns across 7 bases. Per germline, CDR1 SGHRS and CDR2 YFSETQ. The trim removed 5 bases at V and 2 bases at J, leaving 5 bases unmatched. The CDR3 has 14 amino acids. The DNA for the CDR3 is TGCGCCAGCAGAACTGGACAGGTCACAGATACGCAGTATTTT. Translation: CASRTGQVTDTQYF.

This clonotype was recorded at least ten times. V gene TRBV29-1 combines with J gene TRBJ1-4; no reliable D call. Germline CDR1 reads SQVTM; CDR2 reads ANQGSEA. CDR3 length: 10 residues. V lost 6 bases, J lost 5 bases, and 4 bases lay in between. The CDR3 loop reads CSVLNEKLFF. The CDR3 DNA is TGCAGCGTCCTGAATGAAAAACTGTTTTTT.

J is TRBJ2-3 and V is TRBV20-1, with 8 nucleotides matching TRBD2. Germline trimming cut 4 bases from V and 4 bases from J; bases unmatched to any gene: 10. Germline values: CDR1 DFQATT, CDR2 SNEGSKA (reference sequence). The length of the CDR3 is 15 residues. The CDR3 region is CSATHFGRVADTQYF. The CDR3 bases are TGCAGTGCTACCCATTTCGGGAGGGTGGCAGATACGCAGTATTTT.

This sequence joins TRBV29-1 and TRBJ2-2; TRBD1 is a possible D gene (6 bases). Trimming took off 7 bases at V and 6 bases at J, with 18 bases between the two ends. Per germline, CDR1 SQVTM and CDR2 ANQGSEA. CDR3 length: 14 amino acids. In nucleotides, the CDR3 is TGCAGCGGCCTTAAGACAGGCCGTTCCGGGGAGCTGTTTTTT. Amino acid sequence: CSGLKTGRSGELFF.

This clonotype was seen a handful of times. The chain has TRBV6-6 and TRBJ2-7; 10 bases are a match to TRBD1. This CDR3 is 15 amino acids long. V shed 2 bases, J shed 2 bases, and the junction held 3 bases outside the gene matches. CDR1 and CDR2 from the germline V gene are MNHNY and SVGAGI (reference sequence). CDR3 sequence reads: CASSYLGTGAYEQYF. The CDR3 DNA reads TGTGCCAGCAGTTACCTCGGGACAGGGGCCTACGAGCAGTACTTC.

The V and J genes are TRBV28 and TRBJ2-7; 14 bases are shared with TRBD2. The CDR3 spans 14 residues. The V segment lost 6 bases and the J segment 9 bases; nucleotides outside the gene matches: 7. Germline V gives CDR1 MDHEN, CDR2 SYDVKM. CDR3 coding DNA: TGTGCCAGCAGGCCCGGGACTAGCGGGAGCTTGCAGTACTTC. It codes for CASRPGTSGSLQYF.

The chain combines TRBV5-1 with TRBJ1-1; a possible D gene is TRBD1 (6 bases). The CDR3 runs 14 residues. V was clipped by 0 bases and J by 5 bases, with 11 bases between them. In germline, CDR1 is SGHRS, CDR2 YFSETQ. DNA of the CDR3: TGCGCCAGCAGCTTGGCCGGAGGGGGGACTGAAGCTTTCTTT. The encoded protein is CASSLAGGGTEAFF.

The table lists this clonotype with a few counts. The CDR3 region has the DNA TGTGCCAGCAGCTTCGGACAGCATAATTCACCCCTCCACTTT. Amino acid sequence: CASSFGQHNSPLHF. The chain has TRBV7-9 and TRBJ1-6; D may be TRBD1 (6 bases). The germline CDR1 and CDR2 sequences are SEHNR and FQNEAQ (reference sequence). V lost 3 bases, J lost 5 bases, and 8 bases lay in between. The CDR3 contains 14 residues.

The CDR3 nucleotides are TGCAGCGTTGGTACAGGGCCTAGCACAGATACGCAGTATTTT. This encodes CSVGTGPSTDTQYF. This chain links TRBV29-1 with TRBJ2-3; the D gene is possibly TRBD1 (6 bases). V lost 4 bases to trimming and J lost 0 bases, with 11 bases between them. CDR1 and CDR2 (germline): SQVTM, ANQGSEA. There are 14 residues in the CDR3.

The genes are TRBV29-1 and TRBJ2-3; weak D call: TRBD2 (6 bases). V dropped 2 bases and J dropped 4 bases, with 19 bases sitting between them. There are 16 residues in the CDR3. Germline lookup yields CDR1 SQVTM and CDR2 ANQGSEA. CDR3 bases: TGCAGCGTTGAACCTTCGAGGAGGGTTTTGGCAGATACGCAGTATTTT. This sequence encodes CSVEPSRRVLADTQYF.

The genes are TRBV24-1 and TRBJ2-2; 8 bases align to TRBD2. The CDR3 has 17 residues. Trimming removed 4 bases from V and 2 bases from J; junction bases left unmatched: 8. CDR1 and CDR2 (germline): KGHDR, SFDVKD. DNA for the CDR3: TGTGCCACCAGTGACCAGCGACTAGCGACTAACACCGGGGAGCTGTTTTTT. This encodes CATSDQRLATNTGELFF.

This clonotype was detected a few times. The chain recombines TRBV28 with TRBJ2-3; tentative D call: TRBD2 (6 bases). CDR1 and CDR2 (germline): MDHEN, SYDVKM. Trimming cost V 8 bases and J 10 bases, with 16 bases left between them. This CDR3 is 12 amino acids long. The CDR3 is CASCSAGGAQYF. DNA for the CDR3: TGTGCCAGCTGTTCGGCCGGAGGGGCGCAGTATTTT.

This chain joins TRBV4-2 and TRBJ2-1; unclear D gene. The germline V and J ends were trimmed by 1 base and 0 bases, with 7 bases remaining between them. CDR3 size: 15 residues. Germline assignment: CDR1 LGHNA and CDR2 YNFKEQ. Here the CDR3 DNA reads TGTGCCAGCAGCCAAGCGGTTAGCTCCTACAATGAGCAGTTCTTC. Its translation is CASSQAVSSYNEQFF.

CDR3 sequence reads: CASSPTYGSYEQYF. The CDR3 region has the DNA TGTGCCAGCAGTCCAACATACGGCTCCTACGAGCAGTACTTC. This chain joins TRBV7-2 and TRBJ2-7; D is unresolved. Deletions cut 6 bases from V and 0 bases from J, with 12 bases between. The CDR3 length is 14 residues. Germline CDR1 SGHTA, CDR2 FQGNSA. The entire variable domain, with the rest obtained from reference TRBV7-2 and TRBJ2-7, is as follows: GAGVSQSPSNKVTEKGKDVELRCDPISGHTALYWYRQSLGQGLEFLIYFQGNSAPDKSGLPSDRFSAERTGGSVSTLTIQRTQQEDSAVYLCASSPTYGSYEQYFGPGTRLTVT.

The CDR3 is CSAGPQGTDTQYF. CDR3 nucleotides: TGCAGCGCTGGGCCCCAGGGCACAGATACGCAGTATTTT. The rearrangement links TRBV29-1 to TRBJ2-3; D remains ambiguous. This CDR3 is 13 amino acids long. Trimming pared 7 bases from V and 1 base from J, leaving 12 bases between. Germline CDR1 is SQVTM and CDR2 is ANQGSEA.

This clonotype was counted at least ten times. V is TRBV28 and J is TRBJ2-7; 10 nucleotides line up with TRBD1. The CDR3 runs 15 residues. With V trimmed by 5 bases and J by 1 base, 5 bases remained unmatched. CDR1 MDHEN and CDR2 SYDVKM come from the germline V gene. The CDR3 DNA is TGTGCCAGCAGTGCTCCGGGACAGGGGTCCTACGAGCAGTACTTC. Its translation is CASSAPGQGSYEQYF.

The chain has TRBV6-5 and TRBJ1-1; D unresolved. The CDR3 is 13 amino acids. Trimming left V 6 bases short and J 0 bases short, with 8 bases between. The V gene's germline CDR1 is MNHEY and CDR2 SVGAGI. The CDR3 is CASRNTLNTEAFF. DNA for the CDR3: TGTGCCAGCAGGAACACTTTGAACACTGAAGCTTTCTTT.

The V call is TRBV6-2 or TRBV6-3, the J call TRBJ2-1, with D maybe TRBD1 (6 bases). Germline values: CDR1 MNHEY, CDR2 SVGEGT. The V and J ends lost 5 bases and 0 bases respectively, with 17 bases between them. The CDR3 spans 17 residues. The CDR3 region is CASSNAPGVSSYNEQFF. The CDR3 region has the DNA TGTGCCAGCAGTAACGCCCCAGGGGTGAGCTCCTACAATGAGCAGTTCTTC.

This clonotype was counted only a few times. A single base is all that separates this from a far larger clone, so a read error is likely. V usage is TRBV27 and J usage is TRBJ2-7; D uncertain. Deletions cut 2 bases from V and 6 bases from J, with 5 bases between. CDR3 length: 11 amino acids. Looked up from germline, CDR1 is MNHEY and CDR2 is SMNVEV (reference sequence). The DNA for the CDR3 is TGTGCCAGCAGTTTAGGGGTCGAGCAGTACTTC. As protein: CASSLGVEQYF.

There are a few counts of this clonotype. The chain joins TRBV11-1 to TRBJ2-3; 7 bases line up with TRBD2. The CDR3 totals 16 residues. V shed 0 bases, J shed 1 base, and the junction held 4 bases outside the gene matches. Germline CDR1 and CDR2: SGHAT and FQDESV (reference sequence). CDR3 amino acids: CASSLALSGGTDTQYF. The CDR3 DNA follows: TGTGCCAGCAGCTTAGCGCTAAGCGGGGGCACAGATACGCAGTATTTT.

This clonotype was counted between two and nine times. This chain uses TRBV12-3 or TRBV12-4 with TRBJ2-1, with 8 positions matching TRBD1. The CDR3 runs 15 residues. The V and J ends lost 5 bases and 3 bases, in that order; junction bases with no gene match: 6. The CDR3 region is CASSLGQGNYNEQFF. In DNA form, the CDR3 reads TGTGCCAGCAGTCTTGGACAGGGCAACTACAATGAGCAGTTCTTC.

The rearrangement joins TRBV20-1 to TRBJ2-1; a possible D gene is TRBD1 (5 bases). The CDR3 spans 10 residues. Germline-derived CDR1 and CDR2 are DFQATT and SNEGSKA (reference sequence). The ends were cut back, 6 bases at V and 9 bases at J, with 9 bases in the middle. The chain's CDR3 is CSAADSEQFF. CDR3 DNA: TGCAGTGCGGCCGACAGTGAGCAGTTCTTC.